This T cell receptor beta chain was captured by sequencing in a study of CD8+CD57+ T cells in acquired aplastic anemia. Study conclusions and caveats: Patients showed no significant difference from controls in CD8+ Simpson's diversity.

Flow cytometry had shown expanded CD8+CD57+ cells in the patients chosen for sequencing. In all patients, the disease was severe acquired aplastic anemia. The length of the CDR3 is 15 residues. Germline assignment: CDR1 ENHRY and CDR2 SYGVKD. This clonotype was detected only a few times. Its antigen is as yet unknown. The junction and the germline gene differ at one end; a read error may be behind it. CDR3 and TCR beta VDJ profiling relied on a genomic DNA template. TCRdb independently ran MiXCR on the reads; one entry per CDR3 protein. The table includes 450,000 to 600,000 distinct CDR3 sequences, about a third detected once.

This TCR came from a human donor with aplastic anemia. The genes are TRBV10-3 and TRBJ2-4; 9 bases map to TRBD1. Sequencing was carried out using sorted CD4+, CD8+, or CD8+CD57+ T cells (not recorded which) from PBMCs. CDR3 nucleotide sequence: TGTGCCAGCAGTTTATTGGACAGGGGAAGGAGCATTCAGTACTTC. Amino acid sequence: CASSLLDRGRSIQYF.